The 30 T cell receptor beta chains given below trace back to one sample, sequenced in a study of human T cells and chemical hapten exposure. The time point here: patch test 1, 2 weeks after DPC sensitization. Treatment of the sample: therapeutic diphenylcyclopropenone sensitization with weekly scalp DPC. TCRdb recomputed calls from the RACE reads with MiXCR, one row per CDR3 protein. The sample lists 85,000 to 100,000 distinct CDR3 sequences, around 12% occurring once. This material consisted of whole blood, taken in connection with sensitization to the hapten diphenylcyclopropenone (DPC). The source of these receptors is a woman in her thirties or forties with alopecia areata. Some clones in this sample may be carry-over from other donors' samples.

The chain has TRBV28 and TRBJ2-7; 7 bases align to TRBD2. V was pared by 2 bases and J by 2 bases, with 3 bases of the junction left unmatched. The length of the CDR3 is 14 residues. The germline V gene has CDR1 MDHEN and CDR2 SYDVKM. In nucleotides, the CDR3 is TGTGCCAGCAGTTTACCTAGCGGACCCTACGAGCAGTACTTC. Its translation: CASSLPSGPYEQYF.

The sample holds a few counts of this clonotype. This chain connects TRBV19 to TRBJ2-3, with 9 bases aligning to TRBD2. J was trimmed by 2 bases and V by 0 bases; bases with no gene match: 9. Germline assignment: CDR1 LNHDA and CDR2 SQIVND (reference sequence). The CDR3 is 18 amino acids. The DNA of the CDR3 is TGTGCCAGTAGTATAGACAGCGGACTAGCGCGTTACACAGATACGCAGTATTTT. Residues: CASSIDSGLARYTDTQYF.

The chain is built from TRBV7-2 and TRBJ2-1, with 14 bases matching TRBD2. Germline V gives CDR1 SGHTA, CDR2 FQGNSA. Trimming at V came to 7 bases and at J to 6 bases, leaving 8 bases not matched to a gene. The CDR3 extends over 16 amino acids. The CDR3 is CASTRLAGGLSNEQFF. CDR3 coding DNA: TGTGCCAGCACCCGACTAGCGGGAGGGTTGAGCAATGAGCAGTTCTTC.

This clonotype came up a few times. An end of the junction differs from the germline gene, which may be a read error. This chain uses TRBV5-1 with TRBJ2-1; 13 bases are a match to TRBD2. CDR3 length: 13 residues. In germline, CDR1 is SGHRS, CDR2 YFSETQ. CDR3 region: CASAPDVGLAGHF. CDR3 DNA: TGCGCCAGCGCCCCTGACGTGGGACTAGCGGGACACTTC.

This clonotype was seen at least ten times. The V gene is TRBV20-1, the J gene TRBJ2-1, with TRBD2 matching 11 bases. This CDR3 is built from 15 residues. CDR1 and CDR2 from the germline V gene are DFQATT and SNEGSKA (reference sequence). J gave up 4 bases and V 5 bases, and 7 bases lay outside the gene matches. The CDR3 spells CSARPLAGGYNEQFF. In DNA, the CDR3 is TGCAGTGCTCGCCCGCTAGCGGGAGGTTACAATGAGCAGTTCTTC.

The CDR3 DNA follows: TGTGCCAGCAGTGAATACGGAGGAGAGCCGTACAATGAGCAGTTCTTC. The encoded protein is CASSEYGGEPYNEQFF. The V and J genes are TRBV25-1 and TRBJ2-1; D possibly corresponds to TRBD2 (5 bases). This CDR3 region has 16 residues. In germline, CDR1 is MGHDK, CDR2 SYGVNS. The ends were cut back, 0 bases at V and 4 bases at J, with 13 bases in the middle.

This rearrangement joins TRBV7-3 to TRBJ2-3, with D possibly TRBD2 on 5 matching bases. The germline V and J ends were trimmed by 4 bases and 14 bases, with 22 bases remaining between them. The germline CDR1 and CDR2 sequences are SGHTA and FQGTGA. This CDR3 region has 14 residues. CDR3 loop: CASSSTGSGSMVYF. Written as DNA, the CDR3 is TGTGCCAGCAGCTCCACGGGCTCGGGGTCTATGGTGTATTTT. The full variable domain, completed using reference TRBV7-3 and TRBJ2-3, is GAGVSQTPSNKVTEKGKYVELRCDPISGHTALYWYRQSLGQGPEFLIYFQGTGAADDSGLPNDRFFAVRPEGSVSTLKIQRTERGDSAVYLCASSSTGSGSMVYFGPGTRLTVL.

This clonotype was observed at least ten times. The chain has TRBV29-1 and TRBJ1-1, with D maybe TRBD1 (6 bases). V shed 4 bases and J shed 9 bases, with 27 bases lying between them. CDR1 is SQVTM, CDR2 ANQGSEA, per germline. CDR3 length: 16 residues. CDR3 sequence (DNA): TGCAGCGTTGTTAGGGGGGGGCCGGTCGTTCGGAGTCAAGCTTTCTTT. Translated: CSVVRGGPVVRSQAFF.

In its sample, this clonotype was seen a few times. The V gene is TRBV21-1, the J gene TRBJ2-2; the table's TRBD2 call for D was not verified on the DNA. TRBV21-1 is assigned pseudogene status. This CDR3 region has 18 residues. CDR3 amino acids: CASSKFLRGPIAVGELFF. CDR3 in DNA: TGTGCCAGCAGCAAATTTCTCCGAGGCCCGATAGCGGTCGGGGAGCTGTTTTTT.

This clonotype has a handful of counts. The rearrangement joins TRBV6-6 to TRBJ1-6; TRBD1 is a possible D gene (5 bases). CDR1 is MNHNY, CDR2 SVGAGI, per germline (reference sequence). CDR3 size: 15 residues. Between the trimmed V and J ends, which lost 4 bases and 0 bases, there was a span of 7 bases. The chain's CDR3 is CASSSGSSYNSPLHF. The DNA for the CDR3 is TGTGCCAGCAGTTCAGGGAGCTCCTATAATTCACCCCTCCACTTT.

This clonotype was observed a few times. The chain links TRBV24-1 to TRBJ2-3; unclear D gene. Germline CDR1 and CDR2: KGHDR and SFDVKD. This CDR3 has 15 amino acids. Deletions cut 2 bases from V and 2 bases from J, with 10 bases between. CDR3 DNA: TGTGCCACCAGTGATTCGAGGCTACACACAGATACGCAGTATTTT. It translates to CATSDSRLHTDTQYF.

This clonotype was seen repeatedly, ten times or more. The chain is built from TRBV6-2 or TRBV6-3 and TRBJ1-2; 7 nucleotides line up with TRBD1. V trimming: 8 bases; J trimming: 5 bases; junction bases outside the gene matches: 8. The V gene's germline CDR1 is MNHEY and CDR2 SVGEGT. The CDR3 covers 13 residues. CDR3 region: CASFGTAIYGYTF. In DNA, the CDR3 is TGTGCCAGCTTCGGGACAGCAATTTATGGCTACACCTTC.

This clonotype was counted many times. This sequence joins TRBV7-2 and TRBJ2-2; D remains ambiguous. The V end lost 5 bases, the J end lost 6 bases, and 16 bases lay between the germline ends. The CDR3 length is 15 residues. The V gene's germline CDR1 is SGHTA and CDR2 FQGNSA. CDR3 in amino acids: CASSPPRAGSGELFF. CDR3 coding DNA: TGTGCCAGCAGCCCCCCGAGAGCTGGATCCGGGGAGCTGTTTTTT. Looking up the rest from reference TRBV7-2 and TRBJ2-2 gives the full variable domain: GAGVSQSPSNKVTEKGKDVELRCDPISGHTALYWYRQSLGQGLEFLIYFQGNSAPDKSGLPSDRFSAERTGGSVSTLTIQRTQQEDSAVYLCASSPPRAGSGELFFGEGSRLTVL.

This clonotype occurred many times. The V call is TRBV24-1, the J call TRBJ2-1; a weak D match, TRBD2 (6 bases). The V gene's germline CDR1 is KGHDR and CDR2 SFDVKD. The V end was cut by 3 bases, the J end by 6 bases, with 11 bases between. The CDR3 consists of 14 residues. The CDR3 reads CATSDSPSVNEQFF. In nucleotides, the CDR3 is TGTGCCACCAGTGATAGTCCTAGCGTCAATGAGCAGTTCTTC.

V gene TRBV29-1 combines with J gene TRBJ2-2, with 8 bases identical to TRBD2. This CDR3 has 14 amino acids. Unmatched junction bases numbered 1, after V lost 3 bases and J lost 1 base. CDR1 SQVTM and CDR2 ANQGSEA come from the germline V gene. The chain's CDR3 is CSVDSGMNTGELFF. CDR3 nucleotide sequence: TGCAGCGTTGATAGCGGGATGAACACCGGGGAGCTGTTTTTT.

This clonotype was detected a few times. The J gene is TRBJ2-7, the V gene TRBV5-1; 7 bases agree with TRBD1. The germline CDR1 and CDR2 sequences are SGHRS and YFSETQ. The CDR3 is 14 amino acids. After removal of 3 bases from V and 6 bases from J, the junction contained 9 bases not matched to a gene. In DNA form, the CDR3 reads TGCGCCAGCAGCTCGTACAGGGGCGGCGGCGAGCAGTACTTC. Translating it yields CASSSYRGGGEQYF.

This clonotype was detected many times. The J gene is TRBJ2-5, the V gene TRBV7-2; D is undetermined. The ends were cut back, 5 bases at V and 3 bases at J, with 10 bases in the middle. This CDR3 has 13 residues. CDR1 and CDR2 from the germline V gene are SGHTA and FQGNSA. CDR3 sequence reads: CASSSDWKETQYF. The CDR3 nucleotides are TGTGCCAGCAGCAGCGATTGGAAAGAGACCCAGTACTTC.

The chain uses TRBV6-2 or TRBV6-3 and TRBJ2-1; TRBD1 agrees at 12 bases. This CDR3 contains 15 residues. Germline trimming cut 4 bases from V and 9 bases from J; bases unmatched to any gene: 7. Germline V gene lookup returns CDR1 MNHEY and CDR2 SVGEGT. The CDR3 loop reads CASSWVGTGGTEQFF. The CDR3 coding sequence is TGTGCCAGCAGTTGGGTAGGGACAGGGGGCACTGAGCAGTTCTTC.

Regarding this clonotype: The junction does not match germline at one end; this may be a read error. This chain joins TRBV7-7 and TRBJ2-2, with 8 bases fitting TRBD2. CDR3 length: 15 amino acids. Germline V gives CDR1 SSHAT, CDR2 FNYEAQ (reference sequence). The CDR3 DNA reads TGTGCTAGCAGCACTCATAGCGGGATCACCGGGGAGCTGTTTTTT. Translating gives CASSTHSGITGELFF.

This clonotype was counted a few times. J is TRBJ2-7 and V is TRBV2; no definite D call. The CDR3 is 12 residues long. V was clipped by 6 bases and J by 5 bases, with 11 bases between them. Germline CDR1 reads SNHLY; CDR2 reads FYNNEI. This CDR3 is CASSLDTHEQYF. CDR3 nucleotides: TGTGCCAGCAGCCTAGACACCCACGAGCAGTACTTC.

This clonotype was seen more than once but under ten times. This sequence joins TRBV10-3 and TRBJ1-1; TRBD1 matches 10 bases. CDR3 size: 15 residues. Germline CDR1 and CDR2: ENHRY and SYGVKD. Trimming at V came to 5 bases and at J to 5 bases, leaving 8 bases not matched to a gene. CDR3 in DNA: TGTGCCATCAGTCGACAGGGGGCCCCCATTACTGAAGCTTTCTTT. Amino acid sequence: CAISRQGAPITEAFF.

The chain combines TRBV12-3 or TRBV12-4 with TRBJ1-3, with TRBD1 as a possible D gene (5 bases). The CDR3 has 15 amino acids. The ends were cut back, 3 bases at V and 4 bases at J, with 13 bases in the middle. Here the CDR3 DNA reads TGTGCCAGCAGTTTGAATTCAGGGTCCGGAAACACCATATATTTT. This codes for CASSLNSGSGNTIYF.

In its sample, this clonotype was seen a few times. The chain employs TRBV6-6 and TRBJ1-1; D is undetermined. CDR1 MNHNY and CDR2 SVGAGI come from the germline V gene (reference sequence). Trimming stripped 0 bases from V and 4 bases from J, with 0 bases between. The CDR3 has 11 amino acids. Written as DNA, the CDR3 is TGTGCCAGCAGTTACTCCACTGAAGCTTTCTTT. This codes for CASSYSTEAFF.

This clonotype showed up many times. The chain carries TRBV19 and TRBJ2-3, with D possibly being TRBD2 (6 bases). CDR3 length equals 15 residues. V lost 3 bases, J lost 7 bases, and 17 bases lay in between. CDR1 and CDR2 (germline): LNHDA, SQIVND (reference sequence). The CDR3 protein is CASSIGTSELNTQYF. The CDR3 DNA follows: TGTGCCAGTAGTATCGGGACTTCGGAGTTGAATACGCAGTATTTT.

This clonotype turned up a few times. This rearrangement joins TRBV11-2 to TRBJ1-6, with unresolved D. The CDR3 covers 14 residues. The germline V gene encodes CDR1 SGHAT and CDR2 FQNNGV. Trimming took 5 bases from V and 7 from J, leaving 12 bases between them. The DNA of the CDR3 is TGTGCCAGCAGCACAGTTATCGGAAATTCACCCCTCCACTTT. Protein product: CASSTVIGNSPLHF. Combining the CDR3 with reference TRBV11-2 and TRBJ1-6 gives the whole variable domain EAGVAQSPRYKIIEKRQSVAFWCNPISGHATLYWYQQILGQGPKLLIQFQNNGVVDDSQLPKDRFSAERLKGVDSTLKIQPAKLEDSAVYLCASSTVIGNSPLHFGNGTRLTVT.

Ten or more counts support this clonotype. This chain joins TRBV29-1 and TRBJ2-7, with D perhaps being TRBD1 or TRBD2 (5 bases each). V gave up 7 bases and J gave up 4 bases, with 11 bases separating them. The CDR3 spans 11 residues. Germline CDR1 and CDR2: SQVTM and ANQGSEA. CDR3 in DNA: TGCAGCGCACGGGACGGATACGAGCAGTACTTC. This codes for CSARDGYEQYF.

The chain uses TRBV5-8 and TRBJ1-5; 7 bases match TRBD1. V shed 5 bases and J 5 bases; nucleotides not matched to a gene: 10. Germline lookup yields CDR1 SGHTS and CDR2 YDEGEE. This CDR3 comprises 15 residues. CDR3 protein: CASRRPTQGDQPQHF. CDR3 nucleotides: TGTGCCAGCAGGCGCCCGACTCAGGGGGATCAGCCCCAGCATTTT.

Regarding this clonotype: This clone may be a read error of a much larger clone one base away. This chain links TRBV12-3 or TRBV12-4 with TRBJ2-1; D ambiguous. This CDR3 is 13 amino acids long. The CDR3 DNA sequence: TGTGCCAGCAGCCCGAGACCCTACAATGGGCAGTTCTTC. Its translation is CASSPRPYNGQFF.

This clonotype was found many times. The V call is TRBV7-2, the J call TRBJ2-1; the D gene is possibly TRBD2 (6 bases). The CDR3 loop spans 16 amino acids. The V gene's germline CDR1 is SGHTA and CDR2 FQGNSA. The V gene lost 5 bases and the J gene lost 0 bases, with 14 bases spanning the gap. CDR3 DNA sequence: TGTGCCAGCAGCAAATCAACCGGGGGCTCCTACAATGAGCAGTTCTTC. Encoded protein: CASSKSTGGSYNEQFF.

This clonotype was observed a few times. The V gene is TRBV14, the J gene TRBJ1-5; D is uncertain. The V and J ends lost 4 bases and 2 bases respectively, with 9 bases between them. The CDR3 is 14 residues long. Looked up from germline, CDR1 is SGHDN and CDR2 is FVKESK. CDR3 amino acids: CASSRGGGNQPQHF. CDR3 coding DNA: TGTGCCAGCAGCCGCGGTGGCGGCAATCAGCCCCAGCATTTT.